The 27 T cell receptor beta chains in this list originate from one sample, sequenced in a study of T cell responses to AZD1222 COVID-19 vaccine. Sequencing was performed with immunoSEQ multiplex PCR; in TCRdb, only in-frame clones are kept and a portion is missing. The sample has 150,000 to 200,000 clones, about 91% seen once. The starting material was peripheral blood, obtained 28 days after the second AZD1222 dose. These receptors were obtained from an adult who received the AZD1222 COVID-19 vaccine.

This clone was seen only once. V is TRBV7-8 and J is TRBJ1-6; D is uncertain. V lost 5 bases to trimming and J lost 13 bases, with 21 bases between them. Germline V gene data show CDR1 as SGHVS and CDR2 as FQNEAQ. The CDR3 is made up of 15 amino acids. The CDR3 coding sequence is TGTGCCAGCAGCCTAGGCCTTTCCGATACCCAGCCCCTCCACTTT. Its protein is CASSLGLSDTQPLHF.

The rearrangement joins TRBV5-6 to TRBJ1-2; the D gene is possibly TRBD1 (5 bases). The length of the CDR3 is 14 residues. V lost 0 bases and J lost 0, with 6 bases in between. CDR1 and CDR2 from the germline V gene are SGHDT and YYEEEE. The CDR3 bases are TGTGCCAGCAGCTTGGGAGGGGCTAACTATGGCTACACCTTC. Translating it yields CASSLGGANYGYTF. Based on the CDR3 plus reference TRBV5-6 and TRBJ1-2, the full variable domain is DAGVTQSPTHLIKTRGQQVTLRCSPKSGHDTVSWYQQALGQGPQFIFQYYEEEERQRGNFPDRFSGHQFPNYSSELNVNALLLGDSALYLCASSLGGANYGYTFGSGTRLTVV.

The V call is TRBV23-1, the J call TRBJ2-1, with TRBD1 matching over 7 bases. TRBV23-1 is an ORF; its function is uncertain. The CDR3 consists of 12 residues. Germline trimming cut 10 bases from V and 15 bases from J; bases unmatched to any gene: 15. DNA of the CDR3: TGCGCCACTACGGACAGGACCCAGCTCGGGTTCTTC. It yields the protein CATTDRTQLGFF.

The CDR3 is CATSRVVQGNYGYTF. In DNA form, the CDR3 reads TGTGCCACCAGCAGAGTGGTGCAGGGAAACTATGGCTACACCTTC. This sequence joins TRBV15 and TRBJ1-2, with D possibly TRBD1 on 5 matching bases. The CDR3 totals 15 residues. Germline V CDR1 and CDR2: LNHNV, YYDKDF (reference sequence). V lost 1 base and J lost 2, with 11 bases in between.

The J gene is TRBJ2-6, the V gene TRBV15; no firm D call. The CDR3 totals 15 residues. With 4 bases removed from V and 0 bases from J, the gap between germline ends came to 7 bases. The V gene's germline CDR1 is LNHNV and CDR2 YYDKDF (reference sequence). The CDR3 nucleotides are TGTGCCACCAGCACCCGGAGCTCTGGGGCCAACGTCCTGACTTTC. Its protein is CATSTRSSGANVLTF.

This chain links TRBV6-2 or TRBV6-3 with TRBJ1-2, with TRBD1 identical over 9 bases. The CDR3 loop spans 14 amino acids. Germline lookup yields CDR1 MNHEY and CDR2 SVGEGT. Losses at the gene ends were 4 bases for V and 5 bases for J; bases not matched to a gene: 5. Here the CDR3 DNA reads TGTGCCAGCAGTTCTGGACAGGGGAATTATGGCTACACCTTC. It specifies CASSSGQGNYGYTF.

The chain combines TRBV10-1 with TRBJ2-2, with a tentative D call TRBD1 (5 bases). V was trimmed by 0 bases and J by 6 bases, leaving 8 bases between them. The CDR3 extends over 14 amino acids. Looked up from germline, CDR1 is WNHNN and CDR2 is SYGVQD (reference sequence). Here the CDR3 reads CASSESGAAGELFF. CDR3 nucleotide sequence: TGCGCCAGCAGTGAGTCTGGGGCGGCCGGGGAGCTGTTTTTT.

V is TRBV7-9 and J is TRBJ1-2, with a tentative D call TRBD1 (5 bases). Germline CDR1 is SEHNR and CDR2 is FQNEAQ (reference sequence). The V end lost 5 bases, the J end lost 1 base, and 14 bases lay between the germline ends. The CDR3 totals 15 residues. CDR3 in amino acids: CASSLMTADNYGYTF. The CDR3 nucleotides read TGTGCCAGCAGCCTCATGACAGCGGATAACTATGGCTACACCTTC.

This chain uses TRBV7-9 with TRBJ2-7, with no clear D. The germline V and J ends were trimmed by 1 base and 2 bases, with 9 bases remaining between them. CDR1 SEHNR and CDR2 FQNEAQ come from the germline V gene (reference sequence). The length of the CDR3 is 14 residues. CDR3 region: CASSLEGATYEQYF. The DNA of the CDR3 is TGTGCCAGCAGCTTAGAGGGCGCTACCTACGAGCAGTACTTC.

The chain has TRBV6-5 and TRBJ2-7, with 10 bases fitting TRBD1. The germline CDR1 and CDR2 sequences are MNHEY and SVGAGI. V shed 5 bases, J shed 4 bases, and the junction held 8 bases outside the gene matches. The CDR3 has 15 amino acids. The CDR3 region is CASSRADRGYYEQYF. The CDR3 region has the DNA TGTGCCAGCAGTCGAGCGGACAGGGGGTATTACGAGCAGTACTTC.

J is TRBJ1-4 and V is TRBV7-2, with TRBD1 matching 10 bases. This CDR3 has 15 amino acids. Looked up from germline, CDR1 is SGHTA and CDR2 is FQGNSA. The J segment lost 4 bases and the V segment lost 3 bases, leaving 2 bases of the junction unmatched. The CDR3 here is CASSLTGGFNEKLFF. For the CDR3, the DNA is TGTGCCAGCAGCTTGACAGGGGGCTTTAATGAAAAACTGTTTTTT.

The rearrangement links TRBV6-2 or TRBV6-3 to TRBJ2-6; TRBD2 aligns across 8 bases. The CDR3 covers 19 residues. Germline CDR1 is MNHEY and CDR2 is SVGEGT. J lost 0 bases, V lost 4 bases, and 11 bases had no gene match. CDR3 sequence: CASSSRGSGAFSGANVLTF. Here the CDR3 DNA reads TGTGCCAGCAGTTCCCGAGGTAGCGGGGCCTTCTCTGGGGCCAACGTCCTGACTTTC.

The gene calls are TRBV28 and TRBJ1-6; no clear D gene. The V and J ends lost 7 bases and 9 bases respectively, with 10 bases between them. CDR1 is MDHEN, CDR2 SYDVKM, per germline. The length of the CDR3 is 12 residues. CDR3 nucleotides: TGTGCCAGCACCTCAGTGGGTTCACCCCTCCACTTT. Translation: CASTSVGSPLHF.

This clone appeared a few times. CDR3 nucleotides: TGTGCCAGCAGTGAAGGGGGCCATCAGCCCCAGCATTTT. Amino acids: CASSEGGHQPQHF. V is TRBV2 and J is TRBJ1-5; a weak D match, TRBD1 (5 bases). CDR3 length equals 13 residues. CDR1 is SNHLY, CDR2 FYNNEI, per germline. V dropped 1 base and J dropped 5 bases, with 6 bases sitting between them.

The chain is built from TRBV6-5 and TRBJ1-2, with a possible D match to TRBD1 (6 bases). The CDR3 extends over 11 amino acids. V shed 3 bases and J shed 11 bases, with 10 bases lying between them. In germline, CDR1 is MNHEY, CDR2 SVGAGI. The CDR3 protein is CASSYLDSYTF. CDR3 DNA sequence: TGTGCCAGCAGTTATTTGGACAGTTACACCTTC.

The V and J genes are TRBV2 and TRBJ2-2; the match to TRBD2 covers 11 bases. V lost 6 bases, J lost 4 bases, and 1 base stayed unmatched. The CDR3 sequence is 14 residues long. Germline assignment: CDR1 SNHLY and CDR2 FYNNEI. In nucleotides, the CDR3 is TGTGCCAGCAGGGGGACTAGCGGCACCGGGGAGCTGTTTTTT. Its protein is CASRGTSGTGELFF.

The chain has TRBV15 and TRBJ1-5; no reliable D call. V was cut by 1 base and J by 6 bases, with 10 bases left in between. The CDR3 is 14 residues long. Germline lookup yields CDR1 LNHNV and CDR2 YYDKDF (reference sequence). The DNA of the CDR3 is TGTGCCACCAGCAGAGTGGGAGGGATTCAGCCCCAGCATTTT. It yields the protein CATSRVGGIQPQHF.

This rearrangement joins TRBV2 to TRBJ1-1, with 7 bases that match TRBD1. There are 14 residues in the CDR3. Trimming cost V 6 bases and J 1 base; bases outside gene matches: 5. Germline V CDR1 and CDR2: SNHLY, FYNNEI. The CDR3 region is CASSGTAKNTEAFF. In nucleotides, the CDR3 is TGTGCCAGCAGCGGGACAGCGAAGAACACTGAAGCTTTCTTT.

This rearrangement joins TRBV28 to TRBJ2-6; D uncertain. With 3 bases removed from V and 0 bases from J, the gap between germline ends came to 12 bases. The CDR3 consists of 17 residues. Per germline, CDR1 MDHEN and CDR2 SYDVKM. The CDR3 region is CASSLSQPLSGANVLTF. CDR3 nucleotides: TGTGCCAGCAGTTTGTCACAGCCCCTCTCTGGGGCCAACGTCCTGACTTTC.

A single count supports this clone. V and J are TRBV11-2 and TRBJ2-7; TRBD2 matches at 9 bases. The J segment lost 2 bases and the V segment lost 3 bases, leaving 5 bases of the junction unmatched. CDR1 is SGHAT and CDR2 is FQNNGV in the germline V gene. The CDR3 has 15 residues. The CDR3 nucleotides are TGTGCCAGCAGCTTCGGGCTAGCGGGGACCTACGAGCAGTACTTC. Translating it yields CASSFGLAGTYEQYF.

The chain employs TRBV28 and TRBJ1-2; 7 nucleotides line up with TRBD1. Germline CDR1 MDHEN, CDR2 SYDVKM. V shed 3 bases, J shed 4 bases, and the junction held 8 bases outside the gene matches. The CDR3 contains 15 residues. CDR3: CASSFPQGEGYGYTF. DNA of the CDR3: TGTGCCAGCAGTTTTCCCCAGGGGGAGGGCTATGGCTACACCTTC.

This clone was recorded only once. This chain uses TRBV7-8 with TRBJ1-2; possibly TRBD1 for D (6 bases). Per germline, CDR1 SGHVS and CDR2 FQNEAQ. There are 16 residues in the CDR3. V was pared by 5 bases and J by 5 bases, with 21 bases between. Written as DNA, the CDR3 is TGTGCCAGCAGCCCCTACGACAGCCAAACAGGGTATGGCTACACCTTC. Translation gives CASSPYDSQTGYGYTF.

In DNA form, the CDR3 reads TGTGCCAGCAGTTACGACGGGGACAGTCAAAAACTGTTTTTT. Translated, it gives CASSYDGDSQKLFF. The V gene is TRBV6-5, the J gene TRBJ1-4, with TRBD1 identical over 7 bases. The V gene's germline CDR1 is MNHEY and CDR2 SVGAGI. The CDR3 is made up of 14 amino acids. V was pared by 2 bases and J by 9 bases, with 6 bases of the junction left unmatched.

The chain uses TRBV7-9 and TRBJ1-1, with 7 bases identical to TRBD1. V lost 8 bases to trimming and J lost 2 bases; unmatched junction nucleotides: 5. CDR3 length: 13 amino acids. Germline V gene sequence: CDR1 SEHNR, CDR2 FQNEAQ (reference sequence). CDR3 coding DNA: TGTGCCAGCGGCGGACAGGAAAACACTGAAGCTTTCTTT. It translates to CASGGQENTEAFF.

The chain uses TRBV4-1 and TRBJ1-6; the D gene is possibly TRBD1 (6 bases). Between the trimmed V and J ends, which lost 4 bases and 7 bases, there was a span of 20 bases. Germline lookup yields CDR1 MGHRA and CDR2 YSYEKL. This CDR3 contains 17 residues. DNA for the CDR3: TGCGCCAGCAGCCGGGGCATAGGAGGGGGGGACAATTCACCCCTCCACTTT. Its translation is CASSRGIGGGDNSPLHF.

The rearrangement uses TRBV4-3 and TRBJ1-3; no firm D call. Trimming pared 0 bases from V and 0 bases from J, leaving 6 bases between. CDR1 LGHNA and CDR2 YSLEER come from the germline V gene. There are 15 residues in the CDR3. Written as DNA, the CDR3 is TGCGCCAGCAGCCAAGACAGAGGCTCTGGAAACACCATATATTTT. It translates to CASSQDRGSGNTIYF.

The V call is TRBV3-1 (or the pseudogene TRBV3-2), the J call TRBJ2-7; D ambiguous. Germline CDR1 is LGHDT and CDR2 is YNNKEL (reference sequence). Trimming shortened V by 1 base and J by 2 bases, and 6 bases separated the two germline ends. This CDR3 has 13 amino acids. CDR3 nucleotides: TGTGCCAGCAGCCAAGGGGGTCCCTACGAGCAGTACTTC. As protein: CASSQGGPYEQYF.